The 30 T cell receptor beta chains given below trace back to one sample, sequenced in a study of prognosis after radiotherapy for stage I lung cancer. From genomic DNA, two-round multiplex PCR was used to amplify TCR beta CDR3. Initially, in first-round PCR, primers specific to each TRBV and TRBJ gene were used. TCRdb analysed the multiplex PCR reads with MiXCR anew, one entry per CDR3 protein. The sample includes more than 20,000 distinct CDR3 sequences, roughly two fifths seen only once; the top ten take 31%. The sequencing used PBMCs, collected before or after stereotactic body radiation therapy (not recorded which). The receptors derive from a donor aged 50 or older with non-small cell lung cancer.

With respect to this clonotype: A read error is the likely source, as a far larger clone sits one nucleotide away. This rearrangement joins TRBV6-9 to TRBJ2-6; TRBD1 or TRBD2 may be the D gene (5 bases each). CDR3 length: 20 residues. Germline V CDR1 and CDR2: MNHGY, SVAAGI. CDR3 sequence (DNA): TGTGCCAGCAGTTCAACCGTATTGGGGACGGGGACCTCTGGGGCCAAAGTCCTGACTTTC. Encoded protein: CASSSTVLGTGTSGAKVLTF.

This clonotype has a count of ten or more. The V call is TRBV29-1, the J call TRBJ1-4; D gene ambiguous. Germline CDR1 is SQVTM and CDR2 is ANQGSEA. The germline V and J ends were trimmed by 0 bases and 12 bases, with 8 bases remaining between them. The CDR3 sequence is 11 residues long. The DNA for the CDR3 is TGCAGCGTTGAAGATCTGGCAGAACTGTTTTTT. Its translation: CSVEDLAELFF.

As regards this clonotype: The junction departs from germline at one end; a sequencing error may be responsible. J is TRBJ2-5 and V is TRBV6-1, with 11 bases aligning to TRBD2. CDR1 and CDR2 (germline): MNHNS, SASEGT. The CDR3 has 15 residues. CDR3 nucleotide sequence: TGTGCCAGCAGCAGGGGACTAGCGGACCAAGATACCCAGTACTTC. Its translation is CASSRGLADQDTQYF.

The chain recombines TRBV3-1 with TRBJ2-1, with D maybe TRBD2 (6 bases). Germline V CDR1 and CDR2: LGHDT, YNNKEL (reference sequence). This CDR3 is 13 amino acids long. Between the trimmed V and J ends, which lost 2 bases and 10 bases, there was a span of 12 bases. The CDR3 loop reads CASSQYTSTEQFF. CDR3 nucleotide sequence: TGTGCCAGCAGCCAATATACTAGCACCGAGCAGTTCTTC.

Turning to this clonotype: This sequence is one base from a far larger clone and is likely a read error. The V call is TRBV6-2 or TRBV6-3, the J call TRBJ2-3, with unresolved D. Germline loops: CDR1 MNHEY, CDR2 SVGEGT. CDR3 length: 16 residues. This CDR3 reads CASSDSWVSASDTQYF. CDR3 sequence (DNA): TGTGCCAGCAGTGACTCTTGGGTAAGCGCGTCAGATACGCAGTATTTT.

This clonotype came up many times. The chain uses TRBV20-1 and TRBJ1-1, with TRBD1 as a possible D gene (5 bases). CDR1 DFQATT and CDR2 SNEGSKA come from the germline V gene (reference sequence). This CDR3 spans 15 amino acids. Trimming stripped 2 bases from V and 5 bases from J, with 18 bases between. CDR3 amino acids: CSARSLGRGGTEAFF. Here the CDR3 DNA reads TGCAGTGCTAGATCCCTCGGGAGGGGAGGGACTGAAGCTTTCTTT.

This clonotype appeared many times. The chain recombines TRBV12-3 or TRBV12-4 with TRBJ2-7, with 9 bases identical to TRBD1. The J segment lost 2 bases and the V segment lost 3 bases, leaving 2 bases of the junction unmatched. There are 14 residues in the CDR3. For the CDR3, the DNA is TGTGCCAGCAGTTTTGGGACAGGGACCTACGAGCAGTACTTC. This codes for CASSFGTGTYEQYF.

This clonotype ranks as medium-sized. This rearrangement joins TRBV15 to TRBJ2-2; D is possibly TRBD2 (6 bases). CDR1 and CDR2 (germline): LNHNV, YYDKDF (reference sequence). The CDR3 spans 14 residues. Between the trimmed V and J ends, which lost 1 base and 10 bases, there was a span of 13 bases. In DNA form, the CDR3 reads TGTGCCACCAGCAGAGCCTTAGCGGCTCAGGAGCTGTTTTTT. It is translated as CATSRALAAQELFF.

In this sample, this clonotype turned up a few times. In nucleotides, the CDR3 is TGCAGCGTTGAAGATGGGACGGCCATAAGAACCCAGTACTTC. Encoded protein: CSVEDGTAIRTQYF. The rearrangement uses TRBV29-1 and TRBJ2-5; D is perhaps TRBD1 or TRBD2 (5 bases each). V shed 0 bases and J shed 8 bases, with 16 bases lying between them. The CDR3 length is 14 residues. CDR1 and CDR2 from the germline V gene are SQVTM and ANQGSEA.

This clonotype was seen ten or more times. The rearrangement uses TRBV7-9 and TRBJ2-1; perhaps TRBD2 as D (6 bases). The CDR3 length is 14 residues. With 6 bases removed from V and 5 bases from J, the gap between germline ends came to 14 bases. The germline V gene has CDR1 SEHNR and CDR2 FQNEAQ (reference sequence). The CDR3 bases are TGTGCCAGCAGGCGACGAACGGGAGACAATGAGCAGTTCTTC. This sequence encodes CASRRRTGDNEQFF.

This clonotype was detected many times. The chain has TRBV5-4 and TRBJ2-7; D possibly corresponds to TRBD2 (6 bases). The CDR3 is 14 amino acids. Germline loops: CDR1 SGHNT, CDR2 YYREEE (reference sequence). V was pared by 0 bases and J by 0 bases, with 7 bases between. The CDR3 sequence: CASSLERASYEQYF. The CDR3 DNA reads TGTGCCAGCAGCTTGGAGCGGGCCTCCTACGAGCAGTACTTC.

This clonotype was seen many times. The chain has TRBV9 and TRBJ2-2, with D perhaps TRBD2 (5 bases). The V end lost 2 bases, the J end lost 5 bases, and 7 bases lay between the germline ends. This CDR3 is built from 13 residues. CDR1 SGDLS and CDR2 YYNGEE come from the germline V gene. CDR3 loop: CASSVAGTGELFF. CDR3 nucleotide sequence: TGTGCCAGCAGCGTGGCGGGTACCGGGGAGCTGTTTTTT.

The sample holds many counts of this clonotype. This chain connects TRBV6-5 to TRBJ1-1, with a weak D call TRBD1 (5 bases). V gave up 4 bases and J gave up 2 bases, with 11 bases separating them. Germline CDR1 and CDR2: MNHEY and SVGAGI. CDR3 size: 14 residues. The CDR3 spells CASSSGQYNTEAFF. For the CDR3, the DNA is TGTGCCAGCAGTTCCGGACAATATAACACTGAAGCTTTCTTT.

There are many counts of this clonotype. The CDR3 protein is CASSLAQHYYGYTF. DNA of the CDR3: TGTGCCAGCAGCTTAGCTCAGCACTACTATGGCTACACCTTC. The chain couples TRBV7-2 to TRBJ1-2; D is ambiguous. With 0 bases removed from V and 3 bases from J, the gap between germline ends came to 8 bases. The CDR3 spans 14 residues. Germline values: CDR1 SGHTA, CDR2 FQGNSA. The full variable domain, its missing parts supplied by reference TRBV7-2 and TRBJ1-2, is GAGVSQSPSNKVTEKGKDVELRCDPISGHTALYWYRQSLGQGLEFLIYFQGNSAPDKSGLPSDRFSAERTGGSVSTLTIQRTQQEDSAVYLCASSLAQHYYGYTFGSGTRLTVV.

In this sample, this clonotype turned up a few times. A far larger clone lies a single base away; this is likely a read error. The CDR3 coding sequence is TGTGCCAGCAGCTTAAGGGCTGGGTACGAGCAGTACTTC. It codes for CASSLRAGYEQYF. J is TRBJ2-7 and V is TRBV11-3; D is unresolved. The CDR3 is made up of 13 amino acids. The germline V and J ends were trimmed by 2 bases and 4 bases, with 9 bases remaining between them. Germline V CDR1 and CDR2: SGHNT, YENEEA.

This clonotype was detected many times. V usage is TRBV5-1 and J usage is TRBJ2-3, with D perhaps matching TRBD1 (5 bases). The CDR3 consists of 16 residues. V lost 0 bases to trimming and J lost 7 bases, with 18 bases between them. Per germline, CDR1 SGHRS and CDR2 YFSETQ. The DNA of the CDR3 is TGCGCCAGCAGCTTGGGGGGCCAGGGCCGGAGTCATACGCAGTATTTT. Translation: CASSLGGQGRSHTQYF.

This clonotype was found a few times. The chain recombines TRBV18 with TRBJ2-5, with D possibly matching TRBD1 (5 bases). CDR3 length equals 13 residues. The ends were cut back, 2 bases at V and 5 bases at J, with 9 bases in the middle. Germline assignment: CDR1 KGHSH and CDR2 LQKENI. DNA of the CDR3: TGTGCCAGCTCACCAGGGGCTGTGGAGACCCAGTACTTC. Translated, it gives CASSPGAVETQYF.

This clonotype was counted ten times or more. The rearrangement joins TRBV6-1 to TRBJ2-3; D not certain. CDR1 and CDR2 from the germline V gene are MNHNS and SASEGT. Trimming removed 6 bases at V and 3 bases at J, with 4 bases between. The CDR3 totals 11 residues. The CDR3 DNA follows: TGTGCCAGCAGGTTAACAGATACGCAGTATTTT. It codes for CASRLTDTQYF.

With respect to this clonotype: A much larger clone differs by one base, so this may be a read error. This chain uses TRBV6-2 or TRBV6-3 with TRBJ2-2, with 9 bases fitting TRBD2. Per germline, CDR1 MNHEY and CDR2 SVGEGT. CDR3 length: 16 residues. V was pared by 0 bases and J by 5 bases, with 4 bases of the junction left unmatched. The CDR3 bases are TGTGCCAGCAGTTACTCTAGGACTAGCGTTACCGGGGAGCTGTTTTTT. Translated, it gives CASSYSRTSVTGELFF.

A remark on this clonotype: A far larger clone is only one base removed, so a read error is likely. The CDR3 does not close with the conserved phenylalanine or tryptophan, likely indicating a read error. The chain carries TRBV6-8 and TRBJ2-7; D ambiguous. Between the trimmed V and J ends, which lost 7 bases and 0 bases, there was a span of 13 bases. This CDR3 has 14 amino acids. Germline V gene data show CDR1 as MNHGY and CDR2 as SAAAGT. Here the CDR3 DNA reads TGTGCCAGCAAGAACCGACACAGCTCCTACGAGCAGTACTCC. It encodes CASKNRHSSYEQYS.

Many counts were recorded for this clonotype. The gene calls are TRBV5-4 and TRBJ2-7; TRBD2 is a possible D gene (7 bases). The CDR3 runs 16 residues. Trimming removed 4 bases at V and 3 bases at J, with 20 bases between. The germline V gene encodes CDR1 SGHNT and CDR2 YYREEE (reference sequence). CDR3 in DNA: TGTGCCAGCAGCCCCCAGGGGACACGCGGGGGCTACGAGCAGTACTTC. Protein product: CASSPQGTRGGYEQYF.

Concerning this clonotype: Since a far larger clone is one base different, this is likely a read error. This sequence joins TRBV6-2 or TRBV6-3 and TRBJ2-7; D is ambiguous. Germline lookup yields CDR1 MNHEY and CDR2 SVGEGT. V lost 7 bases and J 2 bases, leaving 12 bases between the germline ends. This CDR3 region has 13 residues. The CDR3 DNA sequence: TGTGCCAGCATACTTGGGTCGACCTACGAGCAGTACTTC. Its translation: CASILGSTYEQYF.

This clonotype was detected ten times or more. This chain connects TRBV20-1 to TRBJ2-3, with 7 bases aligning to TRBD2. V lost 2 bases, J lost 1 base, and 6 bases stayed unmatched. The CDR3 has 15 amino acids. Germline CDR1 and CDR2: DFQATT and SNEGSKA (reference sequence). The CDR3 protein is CSARSSGKGTDTQYF. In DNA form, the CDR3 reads TGCAGTGCTAGATCGAGCGGGAAGGGCACAGATACGCAGTATTTT.

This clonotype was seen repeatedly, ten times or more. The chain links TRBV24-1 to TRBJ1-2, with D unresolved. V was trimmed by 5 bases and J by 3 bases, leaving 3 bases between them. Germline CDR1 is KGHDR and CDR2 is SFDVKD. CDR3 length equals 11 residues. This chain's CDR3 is CATSGHYGYTF. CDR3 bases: TGTGCCACCAGTGGACACTATGGCTACACCTTC.

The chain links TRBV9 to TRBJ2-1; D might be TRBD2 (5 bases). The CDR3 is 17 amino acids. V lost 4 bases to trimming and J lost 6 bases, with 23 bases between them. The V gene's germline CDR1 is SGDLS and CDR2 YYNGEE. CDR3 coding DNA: TGTGCCAGCAGCCCGGCGTCTAGCATCAGGTTTGGCAATGAGCAGTTCTTC. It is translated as CASSPASSIRFGNEQFF.

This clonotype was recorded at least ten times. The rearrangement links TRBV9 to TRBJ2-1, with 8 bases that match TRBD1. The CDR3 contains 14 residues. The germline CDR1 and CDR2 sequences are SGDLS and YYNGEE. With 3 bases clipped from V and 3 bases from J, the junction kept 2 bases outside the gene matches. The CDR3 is CASSATGDYNEQFF. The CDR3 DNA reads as TGTGCCAGCAGCGCGACAGGGGACTACAATGAGCAGTTCTTC.

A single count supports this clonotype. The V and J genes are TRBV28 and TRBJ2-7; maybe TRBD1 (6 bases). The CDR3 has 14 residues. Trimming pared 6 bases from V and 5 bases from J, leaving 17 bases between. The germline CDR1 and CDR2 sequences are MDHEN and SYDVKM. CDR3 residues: CASSSPQGRHEQYF. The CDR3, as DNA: TGTGCCAGCAGCTCCCCCCAGGGGCGGCACGAGCAGTACTTC.

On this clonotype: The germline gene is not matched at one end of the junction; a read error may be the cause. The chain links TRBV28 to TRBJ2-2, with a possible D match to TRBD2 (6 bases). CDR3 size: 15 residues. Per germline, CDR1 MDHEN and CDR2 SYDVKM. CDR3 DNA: TGTGCCAGCATTTTACCCGGGAGCTCAGCCGGGGAGCTGTTTTTT. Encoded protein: CASILPGSSAGELFF.

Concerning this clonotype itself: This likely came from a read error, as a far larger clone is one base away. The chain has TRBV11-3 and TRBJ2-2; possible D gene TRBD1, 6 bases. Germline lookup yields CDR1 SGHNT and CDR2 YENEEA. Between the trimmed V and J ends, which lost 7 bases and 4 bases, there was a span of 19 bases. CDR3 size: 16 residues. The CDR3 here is CASNPPRQAATGELFF. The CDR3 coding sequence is TGTGCCAGCAACCCACCCAGACAGGCGGCCACCGGGGAGCTGTTTTTT.

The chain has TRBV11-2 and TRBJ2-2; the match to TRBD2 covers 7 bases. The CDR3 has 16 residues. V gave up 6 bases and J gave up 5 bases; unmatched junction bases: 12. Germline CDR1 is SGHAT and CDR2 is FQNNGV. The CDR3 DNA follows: TGTGCCAGCAGAATCAGTACATGGGGAGGGACCGGGGAGCTGTTTTTT. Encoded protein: CASRISTWGGTGELFF.